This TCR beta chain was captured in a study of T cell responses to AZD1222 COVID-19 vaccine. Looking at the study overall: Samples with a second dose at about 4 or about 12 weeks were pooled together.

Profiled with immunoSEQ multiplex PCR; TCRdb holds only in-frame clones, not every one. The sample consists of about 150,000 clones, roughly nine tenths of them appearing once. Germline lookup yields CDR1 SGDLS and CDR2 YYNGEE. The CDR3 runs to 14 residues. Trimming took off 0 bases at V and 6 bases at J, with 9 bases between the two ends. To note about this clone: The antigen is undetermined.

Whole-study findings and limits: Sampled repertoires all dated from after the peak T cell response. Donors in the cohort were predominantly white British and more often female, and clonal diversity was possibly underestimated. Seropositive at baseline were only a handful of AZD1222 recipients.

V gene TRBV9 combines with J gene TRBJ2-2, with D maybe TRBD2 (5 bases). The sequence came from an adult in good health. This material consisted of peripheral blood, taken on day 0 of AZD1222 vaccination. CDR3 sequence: CASSVGGSAGELFF. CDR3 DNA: TGTGCCAGCAGCGTAGGAGGGAGCGCCGGGGAGCTGTTTTTT.